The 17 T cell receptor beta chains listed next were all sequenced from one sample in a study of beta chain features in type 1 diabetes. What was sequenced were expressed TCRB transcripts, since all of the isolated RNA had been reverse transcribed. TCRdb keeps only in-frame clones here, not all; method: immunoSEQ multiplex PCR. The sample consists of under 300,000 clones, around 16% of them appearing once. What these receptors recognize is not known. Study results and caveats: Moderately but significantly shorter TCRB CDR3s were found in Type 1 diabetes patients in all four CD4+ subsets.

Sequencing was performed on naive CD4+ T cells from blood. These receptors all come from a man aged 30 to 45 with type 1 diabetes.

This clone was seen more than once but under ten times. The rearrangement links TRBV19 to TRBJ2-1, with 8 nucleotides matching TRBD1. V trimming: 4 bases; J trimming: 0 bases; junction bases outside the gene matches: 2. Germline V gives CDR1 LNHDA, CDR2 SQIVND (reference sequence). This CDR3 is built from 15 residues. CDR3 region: CASSTTGGSYNEQFF. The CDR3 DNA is TGTGCCAGTAGTACCACAGGGGGCTCCTACAATGAGCAGTTCTTC. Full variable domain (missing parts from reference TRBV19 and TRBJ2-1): DGGITQSPKYLFRKEGQNVTLSCEQNLNHDAMYWYRQDPGQGLRLIYYSQIVNDFQKGDIAEGYSVSREKKESFPLTVTSAQKNPTAFYLCASSTTGGSYNEQFFGPGTRLTVL.

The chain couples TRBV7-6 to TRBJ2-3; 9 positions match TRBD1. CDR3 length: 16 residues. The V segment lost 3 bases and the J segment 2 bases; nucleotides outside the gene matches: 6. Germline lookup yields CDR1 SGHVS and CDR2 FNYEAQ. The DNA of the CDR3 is TGTGCCAGCAGCTTGCCGGGACAGGGACCCACAGATACGCAGTATTTT. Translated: CASSLPGQGPTDTQYF. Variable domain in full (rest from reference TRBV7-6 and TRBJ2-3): GAGVSQSPRYKVTKRGQDVALRCDPISGHVSLYWYRQALGQGPEFLTYFNYEAQQDKSGLPNDRFSAERPEGSISTLTIQRTEQRDSAMYRCASSLPGQGPTDTQYFGPGTRLTVL.

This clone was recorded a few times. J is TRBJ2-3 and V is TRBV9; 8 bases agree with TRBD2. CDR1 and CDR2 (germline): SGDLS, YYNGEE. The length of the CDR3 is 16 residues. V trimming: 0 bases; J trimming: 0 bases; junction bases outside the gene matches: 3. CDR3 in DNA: TGTGCCAGCAGCGTAGGGCCTAGCGGGAGCACAGATACGCAGTATTTT. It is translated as CASSVGPSGSTDTQYF. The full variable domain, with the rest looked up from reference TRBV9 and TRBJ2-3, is DSGVTQTPKHLITATGQRVTLRCSPRSGDLSVYWYQQSLDQGLQFLIQYYNGEERAKGNILERFSAQQFPDLHSELNLSSLELGDSALYFCASSVGPSGSTDTQYFGPGTRLTVL.

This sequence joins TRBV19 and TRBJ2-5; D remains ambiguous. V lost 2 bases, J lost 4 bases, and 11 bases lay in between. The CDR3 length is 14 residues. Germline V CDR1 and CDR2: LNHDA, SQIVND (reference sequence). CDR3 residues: CASSIQATGETQYF. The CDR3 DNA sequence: TGTGCCAGTAGTATACAGGCGACGGGAGAGACCCAGTACTTC.

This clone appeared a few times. CDR3 in amino acids: CSVLRALNTEAFF. CDR3 nucleotide sequence: TGCAGCGTTCTTCGCGCCTTGAACACTGAAGCTTTCTTT. V gene TRBV29-1 combines with J gene TRBJ1-1, with D unclear. Germline-derived CDR1 and CDR2 are SQVTM and ANQGSEA. The CDR3 is 13 amino acids. The germline V and J ends were trimmed by 5 bases and 0 bases, with 10 bases remaining between them.

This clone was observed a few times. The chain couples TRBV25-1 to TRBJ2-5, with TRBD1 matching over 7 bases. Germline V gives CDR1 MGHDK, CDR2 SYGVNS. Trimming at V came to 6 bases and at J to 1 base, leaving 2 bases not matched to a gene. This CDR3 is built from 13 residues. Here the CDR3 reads CASSDRAQETQYF. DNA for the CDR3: TGTGCCAGCAGCGACAGGGCCCAAGAGACCCAGTACTTC.

The CDR3 here is CSASSATEAFF. CDR3 in DNA: TGCAGTGCTAGTTCGGCGACTGAAGCTTTCTTT. The chain employs TRBV20-1 and TRBJ1-1; D gene ambiguous. V lost 3 bases to trimming and J lost 5 bases, with 7 bases between them. Germline assignment: CDR1 DFQATT and CDR2 SNEGSKA (reference sequence). This CDR3 region has 11 residues.

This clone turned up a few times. The CDR3 nucleotides read TGTGCCAGCAGCCTGACAGTTGCGGGTGGGGAGACCCAGTACTTC. Protein sequence: CASSLTVAGGETQYF. The chain joins TRBV27 to TRBJ2-5, with D possibly being TRBD1 or TRBD2 (5 bases each). Between the trimmed V and J ends, which lost 6 bases and 5 bases, there was a span of 19 bases. The CDR3 consists of 15 residues. CDR1 MNHEY and CDR2 SMNVEV come from the germline V gene (reference sequence).

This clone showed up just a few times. Written as DNA, the CDR3 is TGTGCCAGCAGCCTACAGGGATGGACTGAAGCTTTCTTT. Protein product: CASSLQGWTEAFF. This chain uses TRBV11-1 with TRBJ1-1; D possibly corresponds to TRBD1 (6 bases). Germline CDR1 and CDR2: SGHAT and FQDESV (reference sequence). This CDR3 is built from 13 residues. With 5 bases removed from V and 5 bases from J, the gap between germline ends came to 12 bases.

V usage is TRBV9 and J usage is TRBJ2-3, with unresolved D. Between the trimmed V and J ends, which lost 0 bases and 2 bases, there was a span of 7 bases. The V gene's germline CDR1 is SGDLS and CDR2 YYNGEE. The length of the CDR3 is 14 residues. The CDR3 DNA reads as TGTGCCAGCAGCGTAGCGAGTTCCACAGATACGCAGTATTTT. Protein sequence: CASSVASSTDTQYF.

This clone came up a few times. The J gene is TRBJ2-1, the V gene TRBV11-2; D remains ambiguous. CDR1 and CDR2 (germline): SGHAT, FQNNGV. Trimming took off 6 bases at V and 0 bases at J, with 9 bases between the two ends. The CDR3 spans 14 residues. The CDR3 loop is CASSQESSYNEQFF. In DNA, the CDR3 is TGTGCCAGCAGTCAAGAAAGCTCCTACAATGAGCAGTTCTTC.

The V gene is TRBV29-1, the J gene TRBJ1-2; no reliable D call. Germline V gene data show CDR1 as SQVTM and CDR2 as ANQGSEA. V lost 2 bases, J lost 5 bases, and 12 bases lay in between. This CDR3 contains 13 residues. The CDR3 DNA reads TGCAGCGTTGAACTGGGAGTAGGATATGGCTACACCTTC. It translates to CSVELGVGYGYTF.

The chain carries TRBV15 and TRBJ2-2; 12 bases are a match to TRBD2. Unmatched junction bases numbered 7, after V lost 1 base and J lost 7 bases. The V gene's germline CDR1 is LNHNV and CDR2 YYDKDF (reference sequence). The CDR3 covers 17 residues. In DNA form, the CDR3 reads TGTGCCACCAGCAGAGGACTAGCGGGAGATTATATCGGGGAGCTGTTTTTT. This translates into CATSRGLAGDYIGELFF.

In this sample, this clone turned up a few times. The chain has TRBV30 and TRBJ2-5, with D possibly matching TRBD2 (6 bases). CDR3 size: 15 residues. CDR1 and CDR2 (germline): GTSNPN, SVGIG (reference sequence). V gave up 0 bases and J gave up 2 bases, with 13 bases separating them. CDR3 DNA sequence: TGTGCCTGGAGTGTACCCGGGAGAGGGCAAGAGACCCAGTACTTC. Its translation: CAWSVPGRGQETQYF. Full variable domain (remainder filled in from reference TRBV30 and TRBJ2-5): SQTIHQWPATLVQPVGSPLSLECTVEGTSNPNLYWYRQAAGRGLQLLFYSVGIGQISSEVPQNLSASRPQDRQFILSSKKLLLSDSGFYLCAWSVPGRGQETQYFGPGTRLLVL.

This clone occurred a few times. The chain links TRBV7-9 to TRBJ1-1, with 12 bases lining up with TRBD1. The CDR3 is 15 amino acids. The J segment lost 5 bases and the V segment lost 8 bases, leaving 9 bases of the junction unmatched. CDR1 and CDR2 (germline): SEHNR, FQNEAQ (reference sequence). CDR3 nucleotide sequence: TGTGCCAGCTGGGGACAGGGGGCTAGAAGGACTGAAGCTTTCTTT. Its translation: CASWGQGARRTEAFF.

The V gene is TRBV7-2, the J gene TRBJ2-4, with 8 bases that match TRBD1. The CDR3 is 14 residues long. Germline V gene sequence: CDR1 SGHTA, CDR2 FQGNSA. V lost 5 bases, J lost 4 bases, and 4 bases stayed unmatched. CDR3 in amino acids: CASSTWTGKNIQYF. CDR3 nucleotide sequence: TGTGCCAGCAGCACCTGGACAGGGAAAAACATTCAGTACTTC. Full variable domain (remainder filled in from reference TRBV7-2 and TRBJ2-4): GAGVSQSPSNKVTEKGKDVELRCDPISGHTALYWYRQSLGQGLEFLIYFQGNSAPDKSGLPSDRFSAERTGGSVSTLTIQRTQQEDSAVYLCASSTWTGKNIQYFGAGTRLSVL.

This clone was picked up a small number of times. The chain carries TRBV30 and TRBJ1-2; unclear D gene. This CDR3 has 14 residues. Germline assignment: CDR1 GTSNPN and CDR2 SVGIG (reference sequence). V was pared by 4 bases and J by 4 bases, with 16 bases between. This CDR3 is CAWKWGLIGYGYTF. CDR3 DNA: TGTGCCTGGAAATGGGGTTTGATCGGCTATGGCTACACCTTC.